The source of this T cell receptor beta chain is a study of Ad26.COV2.S vaccination and SARS-CoV-2 variants. Whole-study results and caveats: Vaccinated and placebo-treated recipients had similar non-spike TCR breadth. Greater spike-specific TCR breadth was seen in vaccine recipients than in placebo recipients. Overall T cell responses may have been underestimated by the analyses of TCR breadth and depth. Spike-specific CD8+ and CD4+ T cell responses reportedly showed substantial breadth after vaccination.

Regarding this clone: The target antigen is unknown.

Deletions cut 7 bases from V and 6 bases from J, with 12 bases between. Germline values: CDR1 SNHLY, CDR2 FYNNEI. The CDR3 length is 13 residues. The assay was immunoSEQ multiplex PCR, and TCRdb's table has in-frame clones only and misses some. The repertoire includes approximately 340,000 clones, about 92% of them detected once, and about 3.9% sits in the top ten. The chain is built from TRBV2 and TRBJ2-2, with a weak D call TRBD2 (7 bases). Source: peripheral blood, taken after recovery from COVID-19. The receptor was derived from a human donor who had recovered from COVID-19. CDR3: CASTGGRAGELFF. The CDR3, as DNA: TGTGCCAGCACGGGGGGCCGGGCCGGGGAGCTGTTTTTT.